This TCR beta chain was retrieved from a study of human thymus T cells. Findings and caveats of the study: An apparent bias in V and J gene usage was seen in thymic and blood repertoires.

Comments on this clone: Its antigen is not known.

The germline V gene has CDR1 MNHEY and CDR2 SMNVEV (reference sequence). Trimming took 5 bases from V and 3 from J, leaving 16 bases between them. This CDR3 has 15 amino acids. The thymus tissue came from resections taken during corrective heart surgery. Measured with immunoSEQ multiplex PCR; TCRdb has only the in-frame clones, and not every one. Here the sample spans tens of thousands of clones, roughly 96% being singletons. The clonotype originates from a girl under two years old with a congenital heart defect but otherwise immunologically healthy. The source material was thymus tissue. The V gene is TRBV27, the J gene TRBJ2-5; maybe TRBD2 (7 bases). Written as DNA, the CDR3 is TGTGCCAGCAGTATACGGGGGGCGCGGGAAGAGACCCAGTACTTC. This encodes CASSIRGAREETQYF.